Presented here are 18 T cell receptor beta chains from one specimen sequenced in a study of shared clonotypes between healthy human individuals. CD45RO-negative cells were positively selected for CCR7, leaving out terminally differentiated effector memory CD45RA+ cells. Profiling relied on immunoSEQ multiplex PCR, and the TCRdb table lists in-frame clones only, not all of them. The table includes roughly 590,000 clones, about 95% detected once. What was sequenced was naive CD8+ T cells sorted from blood. These receptors came from a woman aged 25 to 45 in good health.

J is TRBJ2-3 and V is TRBV11-1; D uncertain. V was clipped by 5 bases and J by 0 bases, with 15 bases between them. The CDR3 runs 16 residues. Germline V gene lookup returns CDR1 SGHAT and CDR2 FQDESV (reference sequence). The CDR3 protein is CASSPFPLYSTDTQYF. CDR3 in DNA: TGTGCCAGCAGCCCCTTCCCATTATATAGCACAGATACGCAGTATTTT.

This chain joins TRBV28 and TRBJ2-7; 7 bases map to TRBD2. This CDR3 comprises 13 residues. In germline, CDR1 is MDHEN, CDR2 SYDVKM. V shed 8 bases and J 1 base; nucleotides not matched to a gene: 5. Here the CDR3 reads CASQLAASYEQYF. The CDR3 DNA is TGTGCCAGCCAGCTAGCGGCATCCTACGAGCAGTACTTC.

The V and J genes are TRBV7-9 and TRBJ2-7; 13 bases match TRBD2. From germline, CDR1 is SEHNR and CDR2 FQNEAQ (reference sequence). V shed 8 bases, J shed 3 bases, and the junction held 1 base outside the gene matches. The CDR3 is made up of 13 amino acids. CDR3: CASGLAGVYEQYF. The DNA for the CDR3 is TGTGCCAGCGGACTAGCGGGAGTCTACGAGCAGTACTTC. Drawing the rest from reference TRBV7-9 and TRBJ2-7, the complete variable domain is DTGVSQNPRHKITKRGQNVTFRCDPISEHNRLYWYRQTLGQGPEFLTYFQNEAQLEKSRLLSDRFSAERPKGSFSTLEIQRTEQGDSAMYLCASGLAGVYEQYFGPGTRLTVT.

This clone was observed once. CDR3 residues: CASSAAGASYEQYF. The CDR3 DNA reads as TGTGCCAGCAGTGCAGCGGGAGCGTCCTACGAGCAGTACTTC. This chain links TRBV27 with TRBJ2-5; 8 bases map to TRBD2. Judging by the DNA end, TRBJ2-7 fits better; the J call may be wrong. The CDR3 contains 14 residues. Germline CDR1 and CDR2: MNHEY and SMNVEV (reference sequence).

The genes are TRBV7-8 and TRBJ1-5; a weak D match, TRBD1 (5 bases). The length of the CDR3 is 15 residues. V lost 2 bases and J 5 bases, leaving 13 bases between the germline ends. CDR1 is SGHVS, CDR2 FQNEAQ, per germline. CDR3 nucleotide sequence: TGTGCCAGCAGCTTAAACCCGGACAAGTATCAGCCCCAGCATTTT. Its translation: CASSLNPDKYQPQHF.

The rearrangement joins TRBV28 to TRBJ1-1; no firm D call. Germline-derived CDR1 and CDR2 are MDHEN and SYDVKM. Trimming pared 4 bases from V and 1 base from J, leaving 4 bases between. This CDR3 has 12 residues. The CDR3 sequence is CASSSPNTEAFF. The CDR3 coding sequence is TGTGCCAGCAGTTCACCGAACACTGAAGCTTTCTTT. The variable domain in full, with the rest retrieved from reference TRBV28 and TRBJ1-1, is DVKVTQSSRYLVKRTGEKVFLECVQDMDHENMFWYRQDPGLGLRLIYFSYDVKMKEKGDIPEGYSVSREKKERFSLILESASTNQTSMYLCASSSPNTEAFFGQGTRLTVV.

The V call is TRBV5-1, the J call TRBJ2-7, with 10 bases identical to TRBD2. CDR1 and CDR2 from the germline V gene are SGHRS and YFSETQ. Trimming removed 2 bases from V and 4 bases from J; junction bases left unmatched: 6. The CDR3 runs to 15 residues. CDR3 sequence: CASSLMTSGPYEQYF. CDR3 DNA sequence: TGCGCCAGCAGCTTAATGACTAGCGGGCCATACGAGCAGTACTTC.

J is TRBJ2-1 and V is TRBV27; D not resolved. Trimming took off 2 bases at V and 5 bases at J, with 1 base between the two ends. The CDR3 has 11 amino acids. CDR1 and CDR2 (germline): MNHEY, SMNVEV (reference sequence). CDR3 DNA: TGTGCCAGCAGTTTAGACAATGAGCAGTTCTTC. Residues: CASSLDNEQFF.

The chain carries TRBV23-1 and TRBJ2-1, with 10 bases fitting TRBD2. TRBV23-1 is designated an ORF whose function remains uncertain. This CDR3 region has 16 residues. V trimming: 6 bases; J trimming: 7 bases; junction bases outside the gene matches: 12. The CDR3 region has the DNA TGCGCCAGCAGGTGGACTAGCGGAGTTCGTCGGAATGAGCAGTTCTTC. Its translation is CASRWTSGVRRNEQFF.

The chain recombines TRBV6-6 with TRBJ2-2, with a possible D match to TRBD2 (5 bases). The V gene's germline CDR1 is MNHNY and CDR2 SVGAGI (reference sequence). V lost 5 bases and J lost 5, with 9 bases in between. This CDR3 comprises 13 residues. The CDR3 coding sequence is TGTGCCAGCAGTACGGGGAGAACCGGGGAGCTGTTTTTT. Translated: CASSTGRTGELFF.

V gene TRBV5-6 combines with J gene TRBJ1-2, with a possible D match to TRBD1 (6 bases). Per germline, CDR1 SGHDT and CDR2 YYEEEE. The CDR3 is made up of 16 amino acids. Trimming left V 3 bases short and J 0 bases short, with 15 bases between. CDR3 nucleotides: TGTGCCAGCAGCTCGGACAGATCCGTAACTAACTATGGCTACACCTTC. The encoded protein is CASSSDRSVTNYGYTF.

The chain employs TRBV7-8 and TRBJ1-2, with D possibly being TRBD1 (6 bases). There are 15 residues in the CDR3. Germline-derived CDR1 and CDR2 are SGHVS and FQNEAQ. The V end lost 5 bases, the J end lost 6 bases, and 19 bases lay between the germline ends. The CDR3 DNA reads TGTGCCAGCAGCCCCCGGGACAATCGGCTGGATGGCTACACCTTC. Protein sequence: CASSPRDNRLDGYTF.

This rearrangement joins TRBV6-6 to TRBJ2-3; 8 positions match TRBD2. Germline V gene data show CDR1 as MNHNY and CDR2 as SVGAGI (reference sequence). This CDR3 is 16 amino acids long. V gave up 0 bases and J gave up 5 bases; unmatched junction bases: 7. CDR3 in DNA: TGTGCCAGCAGTTACTCGGGTGGGCTAGCGGGAGATACGCAGTATTTT. This sequence encodes CASSYSGGLAGDTQYF.

The chain recombines TRBV15 with TRBJ1-2; TRBD1 is a possible D gene (6 bases). This CDR3 comprises 15 residues. Trimming removed 1 base from V and 0 bases from J, with 9 bases in between. Germline-derived CDR1 and CDR2 are LNHNV and YYDKDF (reference sequence). CDR3 protein: CATSRVQGANYGYTF. The DNA for the CDR3 is TGTGCCACCAGCAGAGTACAGGGAGCTAACTATGGCTACACCTTC.

The CDR3: CASGRGSTEAFF. The CDR3, as DNA: TGTGCCAGCGGAAGGGGTAGCACTGAAGCTTTCTTT. This sequence joins TRBV5-4 and TRBJ1-1; maybe TRBD1 (5 bases). Trimming cost V 7 bases and J 4 bases, with 11 bases left between them. Germline values: CDR1 SGHNT, CDR2 YYREEE (reference sequence). The CDR3 extends over 12 amino acids.

The chain joins TRBV2 to TRBJ2-7; D possibly corresponds to TRBD2 (7 bases). Germline CDR1 SNHLY, CDR2 FYNNEI. The V end was cut by 6 bases, the J end by 6 bases, with 12 bases between. The CDR3 contains 12 residues. The CDR3 reads CASSAGEGEQYF. In nucleotides, the CDR3 is TGTGCCAGCAGCGCAGGGGAGGGCGAGCAGTACTTC.

The chain couples TRBV5-6 to TRBJ2-3; D unclear. The germline V gene has CDR1 SGHDT and CDR2 YYEEEE. The V gene lost 2 bases and the J gene lost 0 bases, with 10 bases spanning the gap. CDR3 length: 15 amino acids. CDR3 sequence reads: CASSFDGTSTDTQYF. The CDR3 DNA is TGTGCCAGCAGCTTCGACGGAACTAGCACAGATACGCAGTATTTT.

The chain recombines TRBV28 with TRBJ1-1; possibly TRBD1 for D (6 bases). Trimming stripped 3 bases from V and 6 bases from J, with 11 bases between. The CDR3 length is 13 residues. CDR1 and CDR2 (germline): MDHEN, SYDVKM. The CDR3 sequence: CASSFPEGAEAFF. DNA of the CDR3: TGTGCCAGCAGTTTCCCTGAGGGGGCTGAAGCTTTCTTT. The entire variable domain, with the rest obtained from reference TRBV28 and TRBJ1-1, is as follows: DVKVTQSSRYLVKRTGEKVFLECVQDMDHENMFWYRQDPGLGLRLIYFSYDVKMKEKGDIPEGYSVSREKKERFSLILESASTNQTSMYLCASSFPEGAEAFFGQGTRLTVV.